Shown below are 24 T cell receptor beta chains from a single sample sequenced in a study of T cells in Graves' hyperthyroidism and ophthalmopathy (dated by TCRdb to about 2019). Library creation used multiplex PCR. The run used an Illumina HiSeq 2000. The TCR beta CDR3 regions were amplified from the RNA transcripts. The first round of RT-PCR for the TCR CDR3 was performed with the HTBI primer set and the Qiagen OneStep RT-PCR kit. The public reads were quality trimmed at Q25 with fastp and then assembled into clones with MiXCR by TCRdb, keeping productive beta chains. Duplicate CDR3 protein sequences are folded into a single record with the most common DNA and genes. The sample table shows roughly 700,000 distinct CDR3 sequences, and 17% are seen once. The ten largest account for 15% to 19% of the sample. The sample was blood. These TCRs come from a man aged 50 to 60 with Graves' hyperthyroidism.

Many counts were recorded for this clonotype. The chain recombines TRBV6-1 with TRBJ2-5; D unresolved. Per the germline V gene, CDR1 is MNHNS and CDR2 is SASEGT. This CDR3 contains 16 residues. Trimming shortened V by 6 bases and J by 1 base, and 18 bases separated the two germline ends. CDR3 coding DNA: TGTGCCAGCAGCGACCCCTTCCAGATACTCCAAGAGACCCAGTACTTC. It translates to CASSDPFQILQETQYF.

This clonotype was seen at least ten times. The genes are TRBV28 and TRBJ1-5, with a possible D match to TRBD1 (5 bases). Trimming took off 0 bases at V and 7 bases at J, with 19 bases between the two ends. The CDR3 has 17 residues. Germline loops: CDR1 MDHEN, CDR2 SYDVKM. DNA for the CDR3: TGTGCCAGCAGTTTATGGAGGACACAGGTTGGTAGGCAGCCCCAGCATTTT. Translation: CASSLWRTQVGRQPQHF.

This clonotype was seen many times. This chain joins TRBV12-3 or TRBV12-4 and TRBJ1-4; D perhaps matches TRBD1 (5 bases). Between the trimmed V and J ends, which lost 5 bases and 10 bases, there was a span of 11 bases. The CDR3 is 12 residues long. The CDR3 nucleotides are TGTGCCAGCAGTACCTCGGGGGGAAAACTGTTTTTT. It codes for CASSTSGGKLFF.

The chain recombines TRBV24-1 with TRBJ2-7; D is uncertain. Germline V gives CDR1 KGHDR, CDR2 SFDVKD. The CDR3 length is 17 residues. V shed 1 base and J shed 0 bases, with 15 bases lying between them. The CDR3 DNA is TGTGCCACCAGTGATTTAAGCAGAGGCTCCAACTCCTACGAGCAGTACTTC. As protein: CATSDLSRGSNSYEQYF.

This clonotype was detected many times. The V call is TRBV7-2, the J call TRBJ2-3; tentative D call: TRBD1 (6 bases). From germline, CDR1 is SGHTA and CDR2 FQGNSA. This CDR3 region has 13 residues. V was trimmed by 6 bases and J by 6 bases, leaving 13 bases between them. CDR3 nucleotides: TGTGCCAGCAGAAACACAGGGACCGATACGCAGTATTTT. Protein product: CASRNTGTDTQYF.

This clonotype was counted many times. The rearrangement joins TRBV5-5 to TRBJ2-7; D is undetermined. Germline V gene lookup returns CDR1 SGHKS and CDR2 YYEKEE (reference sequence). V lost 4 bases and J 7 bases, leaving 24 bases between the germline ends. This CDR3 comprises 16 residues. Here the CDR3 reads CASSLAFEALAGEQYF. The CDR3 nucleotides are TGTGCCAGCAGCCTGGCATTTGAGGCCTTGGCCGGAGAGCAGTACTTC.

This clonotype was counted only a few times. The rearrangement joins TRBV19 to TRBJ1-3; the D gene is possibly TRBD1 (5 bases). The CDR3 has 15 residues. Trimming removed 5 bases from V and 3 bases from J, with 14 bases in between. Germline V CDR1 and CDR2: LNHDA, SQIVND (reference sequence). The DNA of the CDR3 is TGTGCCAGTAGTGCTCAGGGTCTACGTGGAAACACCATATATTTT. Translating it yields CASSAQGLRGNTIYF.

This clonotype was detected only a few times. The CDR3 loop reads CASSLWPQATEAFF. The CDR3 nucleotides are TGTGCCAGCAGCCTCTGGCCCCAAGCCACTGAAGCTTTCTTT. The chain uses TRBV6-1 and TRBJ1-1; unclear D gene. CDR1 and CDR2 from the germline V gene are MNHNS and SASEGT. V was clipped by 6 bases and J by 4 bases, with 15 bases between them. The CDR3 extends over 14 amino acids.

This clonotype was found a few times. Since a much larger clone is just one base distant, this may be a read error. The chain recombines TRBV12-3 or TRBV12-4 with TRBJ1-2; TRBD1 might be the D (6 bases). The CDR3 is made up of 16 amino acids. CDR3: CASRSQGFAPGYDYTF. As DNA, the CDR3 is TGTGCCAGCCGCTCCCAGGGGTTCGCGCCCGGCTATGACTACACCTTC.

The chain combines TRBV6-1 with TRBJ2-3; D is unresolved. Germline CDR1 reads MNHNS; CDR2 reads SASEGT. V lost 5 bases to trimming and J lost 2 bases, with 11 bases between them. This CDR3 comprises 14 residues. The CDR3 sequence is CASSPGFVTDTQYF. The CDR3 DNA reads TGTGCCAGCAGTCCAGGCTTCGTCACAGATACGCAGTATTTT.

A few counts support this clonotype. The chain recombines TRBV7-2 with TRBJ2-7; 15 bases agree with TRBD2. V dropped 5 bases and J dropped 0; count of bases not matched to a gene: 14. Germline loops: CDR1 SGHTA, CDR2 FQGNSA. The CDR3 spans 20 residues. The CDR3 here is CASSRRPGLAGGASSYEQYF. The CDR3 DNA reads TGTGCCAGCAGCCGCAGACCGGGACTAGCGGGAGGTGCCAGCTCCTACGAGCAGTACTTC.

J is TRBJ1-6 and V is TRBV28; no definite D call. Trimming cost V 7 bases and J 4 bases, with 8 bases left between them. The CDR3 sequence is 13 residues long. CDR1 is MDHEN, CDR2 SYDVKM, per germline. The CDR3 coding sequence is TGTGCCAGCAAGGAACGGTATAATTCACCCCTCCACTTT. It is translated as CASKERYNSPLHF.

This chain joins TRBV5-1 and TRBJ2-7; D is possibly TRBD2 (5 bases). V was pared by 4 bases and J by 9 bases, with 20 bases between. Per the germline V gene, CDR1 is SGHRS and CDR2 is YFSETQ. CDR3 length: 14 residues. CDR3 DNA: TGCGCCAGCAGCCCCGGGATTCCTCCGGACGGGCAGTACTTC. Its translation: CASSPGIPPDGQYF. Complete variable domain (other parts from reference TRBV5-1 and TRBJ2-7): KAGVTQTPRYLIKTRGQQVTLSCSPISGHRSVSWYQQTPGQGLQFLFEYFSETQRNKGNFPGRFSGRQFSNSRSEMNVSTLELGDSALYLCASSPGIPPDGQYFGPGTRLTVT.

The table lists this clonotype with a few counts. In DNA, the CDR3 is TGCAGCGGTTCCGGGTCCTCCTACGAGCAGTACTTC. Translating gives CSGSGSSYEQYF. This chain joins TRBV29-1 and TRBJ2-7, with D unresolved. Germline lookup yields CDR1 SQVTM and CDR2 ANQGSEA. Trimming took 7 bases from V and 0 from J, leaving 10 bases between them. The CDR3 extends over 12 amino acids.

This clonotype has ten or more counts. The chain couples TRBV2 to TRBJ1-5; 8 nucleotides line up with TRBD1. Germline V gene data show CDR1 as SNHLY and CDR2 as FYNNEI. CDR3 length equals 15 residues. V was pared by 1 base and J by 3 bases, with 2 bases of the junction left unmatched. The CDR3 here is CASSEGRGHNQPQHF. CDR3 sequence (DNA): TGTGCCAGCAGTGAAGGCAGGGGGCACAATCAGCCCCAGCATTTT.

This clonotype was counted once. The chain links TRBV6-9 to TRBJ2-7; possible D gene TRBD2, 6 bases. Trimming left V 2 bases short and J 4 bases short, with 12 bases between. The CDR3 sequence is 14 residues long. From germline, CDR1 is MNHGY and CDR2 SVAAGI. The CDR3 spells CASSYVEGQYEQYF. The CDR3 coding sequence is TGTGCCAGCAGTTATGTGGAGGGCCAGTACGAGCAGTACTTC.

This clonotype has a count of ten or more. The chain is built from TRBV28 and TRBJ2-3, with TRBD2 identical over 15 bases. The CDR3 has 19 amino acids. From germline, CDR1 is MDHEN and CDR2 SYDVKM. V was pared by 4 bases and J by 0 bases, with 8 bases of the junction left unmatched. The CDR3 is CASSSPGLAGGTSTDTQYF. CDR3 bases: TGTGCCAGCAGTTCCCCGGGACTAGCGGGAGGTACCAGCACAGATACGCAGTATTTT.

V is TRBV9 and J is TRBJ2-1; D not resolved. CDR3 length equals 12 residues. V gave up 3 bases and J gave up 9 bases, with 10 bases separating them. CDR1 SGDLS and CDR2 YYNGEE come from the germline V gene. CDR3 region: CASSAMHGEQFF. In DNA form, the CDR3 reads TGTGCCAGCAGCGCCATGCATGGTGAGCAGTTCTTC. The full variable domain, with the rest looked up from reference TRBV9 and TRBJ2-1, is DSGVTQTPKHLITATGQRVTLRCSPRSGDLSVYWYQQSLDQGLQFLIQYYNGEERAKGNILERFSAQQFPDLHSELNLSSLELGDSALYFCASSAMHGEQFFGPGTRLTVL.

This clonotype has ten or more counts. The chain has TRBV5-1 and TRBJ2-7; 11 bases map to TRBD2. The ends lost 7 bases at V and 3 bases at J; junction bases unmatched: 9. The CDR3 contains 15 residues. From germline, CDR1 is SGHRS and CDR2 YFSETQ. CDR3 coding DNA: TGCGCCAGCCGAGCTAGCGGGAGGTCGATCTACGAGCAGTACTTC. Translation: CASRASGRSIYEQYF.

This clonotype turned up a few times. This rearrangement joins TRBV11-2 to TRBJ2-6; no clear D gene. The length of the CDR3 is 17 residues. CDR1 and CDR2 from the germline V gene are SGHAT and FQNNGV. The germline V and J ends were trimmed by 6 bases and 0 bases, with 15 bases remaining between them. CDR3 sequence: CASSFRSLRSGANVLTF. DNA for the CDR3: TGTGCCAGCAGTTTCCGGAGCCTTCGCTCTGGGGCCAACGTCCTGACTTTC.

This clonotype was seen only a few times. The chain carries TRBV7-6 and TRBJ2-5; D remains unclear. The germline CDR1 and CDR2 sequences are SGHVS and FNYEAQ. Trimming cost V 1 base and J 5 bases, with 14 bases left between them. The CDR3 runs 15 residues. The CDR3, as DNA: TGTGCCAGCAGCTTAGGGACCCGAGTCGGGGAGACCCAGTACTTC. Protein sequence: CASSLGTRVGETQYF.

A few counts support this clonotype. The V call is TRBV13, the J call TRBJ2-1; D remains unclear. The CDR3 runs 15 residues. Deletions cut 4 bases from V and 3 bases from J, with 13 bases between. Looked up from germline, CDR1 is PRHDT and CDR2 is FYEKMQ (reference sequence). This CDR3 reads CASSSVFEDYNEQFF. In DNA, the CDR3 is TGTGCCAGCAGCTCCGTTTTCGAGGACTACAATGAGCAGTTCTTC.

Many counts were recorded for this clonotype. This chain links TRBV20-1 with TRBJ2-5, with 9 bases identical to TRBD1. Per germline, CDR1 DFQATT and CDR2 SNEGSKA (reference sequence). This CDR3 spans 14 amino acids. Trimming at V came to 6 bases and at J to 1 base, leaving 6 bases not matched to a gene. CDR3 sequence (DNA): TGCAGTGCCAGGGGGACAGGGCTCCAAGAGACCCAGTACTTC. This encodes CSARGTGLQETQYF.

This clonotype was counted many times. The V and J genes are TRBV27 and TRBJ1-2, with 7 bases fitting TRBD1. This CDR3 spans 12 amino acids. V lost 10 bases and J lost 3; bases outside the gene matches: 5. Germline loops: CDR1 MNHEY, CDR2 SMNVEV (reference sequence). The CDR3 DNA sequence: TGTGCCACCCGGACAGGCCACTATGGCTACACCTTC. Amino acids: CATRTGHYGYTF.